These 9 T cell receptor beta chains originate from one sample sequenced in a study of shared clonotypes between healthy human individuals. Clones were sequenced by immunoSEQ multiplex PCR, and TCRdb holds only the in-frame ones, with some missing. The sample yields 400,000 to 500,000 clones, about 80% seen once. Sequenced material: PBMCs. These receptors were obtained from a woman aged 40-49 years in good health. Some clones in this sample may be carry-over from other donors' samples.

The chain recombines TRBV28 with TRBJ1-6; the match to TRBD1 covers 8 bases. The CDR3 is 14 amino acids. Germline CDR1 and CDR2: MDHEN and SYDVKM. V dropped 5 bases and J dropped 10; count of bases not matched to a gene: 7. CDR3 sequence reads: CASSRWTGSSPLHF. DNA for the CDR3: TGTGCCAGCAGTCGCTGGACAGGGTCCTCACCCCTCCACTTT. Using reference TRBV28 and TRBJ1-6 for the parts outside the CDR3, the full variable domain is DVKVTQSSRYLVKRTGEKVFLECVQDMDHENMFWYRQDPGLGLRLIYFSYDVKMKEKGDIPEGYSVSREKKERFSLILESASTNQTSMYLCASSRWTGSSPLHFGNGTRLTVT.

The CDR3 DNA is TGTGCCAGCAGCTTCCACAGGGGAGAGACCCAGTACTTC. Protein sequence: CASSFHRGETQYF. The V and J genes are TRBV7-2 and TRBJ2-5; TRBD1 matches at 7 bases. The V gene's germline CDR1 is SGHTA and CDR2 FQGNSA. V lost 3 bases to trimming and J lost 4 bases; unmatched junction nucleotides: 2. This CDR3 contains 13 residues.

The chain uses TRBV30 and TRBJ2-3; D gene ambiguous. Trimming pared 0 bases from V and 10 bases from J, leaving 17 bases between. Germline CDR1 GTSNPN, CDR2 SVGIG (reference sequence). This CDR3 has 14 amino acids. The CDR3: CAWSVSTTTVAQYF. The CDR3 DNA follows: TGTGCCTGGAGTGTGTCCACTACGACCGTTGCGCAGTATTTT.

The chain uses TRBV27 and TRBJ1-1; a possible D gene is TRBD1 (6 bases). CDR1 and CDR2 (germline): MNHEY, SMNVEV (reference sequence). This CDR3 has 13 amino acids. Trimming stripped 2 bases from V and 4 bases from J, with 8 bases between. The CDR3 is CASSLVRGTEAFF. CDR3 nucleotides: TGTGCCAGCAGTTTAGTCAGGGGCACTGAAGCTTTCTTT.

This rearrangement joins TRBV7-2 to TRBJ2-1; unclear D gene. Germline V gives CDR1 SGHTA, CDR2 FQGNSA. V gave up 1 base and J gave up 6 bases, with 13 bases separating them. There are 15 residues in the CDR3. The CDR3 spells CASSLDGLRINEQFF. In nucleotides, the CDR3 is TGTGCCAGCAGCTTAGATGGCCTCCGAATCAATGAGCAGTTCTTC.

This clone occurred once. The gene calls are TRBV9 and TRBJ1-1; TRBD1 aligns across 9 bases. Germline V lookup: CDR1 SGDLS, CDR2 YYNGEE. The CDR3 runs to 15 residues. Trimming removed 0 bases from V and 3 bases from J; junction bases left unmatched: 3. For the CDR3, the DNA is TGTGCCAGCAGCGTAGAAAGGACAGGGGACACTGAAGCTTTCTTT. It is translated as CASSVERTGDTEAFF.

The chain has TRBV7-3 and TRBJ2-7; TRBD2 matches at 13 bases. CDR3 size: 16 residues. J gave up 4 bases and V 1 base, and 4 bases lay outside the gene matches. CDR1 is SGHTA and CDR2 is FQGTGA in the germline V gene. CDR3: CASSLIGTSGMYEQYF. The CDR3 region has the DNA TGTGCCAGCAGCTTAATAGGGACTAGCGGGATGTACGAGCAGTACTTC.

The gene calls are TRBV7-3 and TRBJ2-2; the D gene is possibly TRBD2 (5 bases). This CDR3 has 14 residues. Trimming took 5 bases from V and 6 from J, leaving 13 bases between them. Germline CDR1 is SGHTA and CDR2 is FQGTGA. CDR3 sequence: CASSPKLVAGELFF. As DNA, the CDR3 is TGTGCCAGCAGCCCAAAACTAGTAGCCGGGGAGCTGTTTTTT.

The chain carries TRBV5-6 and TRBJ2-7, with a tentative D call TRBD2 (6 bases). V was trimmed by 2 bases and J by 5 bases, leaving 14 bases between them. The V gene's germline CDR1 is SGHDT and CDR2 YYEEEE. This CDR3 contains 14 residues. CDR3 residues: CASSFLGRRHEQYF. The CDR3 nucleotides are TGTGCCAGCAGCTTTCTAGGGAGGAGACACGAGCAGTACTTC.